This T cell receptor beta chain was identified during a study of blood T cell repertoires in COVID-19. Study information: There were acute and convalescent COVID-19 samples, and they came from the United States, Italy and Spain. PBMCs, B-cell-depleted T cells, or T cells provided the cDNA or gDNA that made up the material.

The table lists this clone with a few counts. Germline V CDR1 and CDR2: DFQATT, SNEGSKA (reference sequence). Trimming pared 6 bases from V and 4 bases from J, leaving 6 bases between. The CDR3 covers 10 residues. Per the original methods: Estimates of nucleated cell counts were drawn from the amplification of reference gene primers. Sequenced by immunoSEQ multiplex PCR; TCRdb stores in-frame clones only, minus some. That table furnishes V, J and clone size, whereas the DNA furnished D and trimming. Here the sample spans 150,000 to 200,000 clones, more than 75% being singletons. The chain has TRBV20-1 and TRBJ2-5; no clear D gene. Input material: peripheral blood. The origin of this receptor is a man aged 35 to 55 with active or convalescent COVID-19. In DNA, the CDR3 is TGCAGTGCCCTCGGAGAGACCCAGTACTTC. Amino acids: CSALGETQYF.